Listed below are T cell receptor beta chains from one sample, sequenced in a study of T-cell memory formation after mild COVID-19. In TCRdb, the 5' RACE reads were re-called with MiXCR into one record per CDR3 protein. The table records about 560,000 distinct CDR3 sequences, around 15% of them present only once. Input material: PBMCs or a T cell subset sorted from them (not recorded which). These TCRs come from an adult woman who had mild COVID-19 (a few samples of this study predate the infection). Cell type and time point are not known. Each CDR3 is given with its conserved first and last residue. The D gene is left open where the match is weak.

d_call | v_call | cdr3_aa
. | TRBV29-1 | CSVEAGGEQYF
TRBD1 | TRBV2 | CASSGTGTGGPATLQQQYF
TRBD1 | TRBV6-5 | CASSYRRTGGFNEQFF
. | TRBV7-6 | CASSLEIRGASEAFF
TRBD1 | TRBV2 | CASSEVGTGNQYF
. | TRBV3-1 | CASSQVYNLGNLGNTIYF
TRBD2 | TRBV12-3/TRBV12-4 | CASSWTSGSPETQYF
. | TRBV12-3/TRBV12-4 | CASSLAGPGEKLFF
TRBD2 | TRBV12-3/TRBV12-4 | CASSLGVRRGVSANEQFF
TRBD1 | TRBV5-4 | CASSLPGQGSYEQYF
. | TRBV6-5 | CASSPRAPQTNEQYF
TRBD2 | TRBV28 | CASSVAGGTKNIQYF
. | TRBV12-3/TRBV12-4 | CASTKRTLSQYF
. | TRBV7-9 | CASSFVGYRDPSSYNEQFF
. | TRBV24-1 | CATSDSPPEKTQYF
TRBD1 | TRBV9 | CASSVGDRGRVPGELFF
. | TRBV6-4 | CASSDQASNQPQHF
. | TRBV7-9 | CASRATYEQYF
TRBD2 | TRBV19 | CASSIRLAGYYEQYF
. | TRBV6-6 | CASSFGGVADTQYF
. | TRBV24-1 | CATRAGTLKDTEAFF
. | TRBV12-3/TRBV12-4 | CASSLRGSQPQHF
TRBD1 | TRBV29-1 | CSVLGGGEQYF
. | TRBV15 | CATSIGGDSYEQYF
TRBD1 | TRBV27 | CASSLGQGAQYF
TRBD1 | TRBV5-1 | CASSPGTDSYEQYF
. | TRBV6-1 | CASSEEGSINEKLFF
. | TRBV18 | CASSPPGMTGRADTQYF
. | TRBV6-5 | CASTLTVSGANVLTF
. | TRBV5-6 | CASSLMGRRDHYGYTF
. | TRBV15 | CATSRFTTADTQYF
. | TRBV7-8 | CASSLALHSQETQYF
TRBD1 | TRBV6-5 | CASSYGQGRNQPQHF